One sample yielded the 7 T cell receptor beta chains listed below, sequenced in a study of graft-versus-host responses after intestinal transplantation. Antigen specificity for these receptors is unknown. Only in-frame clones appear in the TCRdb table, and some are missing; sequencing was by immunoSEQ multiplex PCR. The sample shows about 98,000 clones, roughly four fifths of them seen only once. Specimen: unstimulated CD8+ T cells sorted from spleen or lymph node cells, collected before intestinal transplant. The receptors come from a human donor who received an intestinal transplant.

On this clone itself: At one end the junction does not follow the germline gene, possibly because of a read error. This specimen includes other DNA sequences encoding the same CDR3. The CDR3 DNA reads TGCGCCAGCAGTCCAGGGGCTGTTCGCACAGATACGCAGTATTTT. This sequence encodes CASSPGAVRTDTQYF. The J gene is TRBJ2-3, the V gene TRBV7-9; the D gene is possibly TRBD1 (6 bases). The CDR3 is 15 amino acids. CDR1 is SEHNR and CDR2 is FQNEAQ in the germline V gene (reference sequence).

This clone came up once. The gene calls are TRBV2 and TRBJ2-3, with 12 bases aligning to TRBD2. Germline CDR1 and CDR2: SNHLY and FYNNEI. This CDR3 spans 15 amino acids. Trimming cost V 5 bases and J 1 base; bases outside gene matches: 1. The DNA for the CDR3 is TGTGCCAGCAGTCGACTAGCGGGGGGCACAGATACGCAGTATTTT. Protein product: CASSRLAGGTDTQYF.

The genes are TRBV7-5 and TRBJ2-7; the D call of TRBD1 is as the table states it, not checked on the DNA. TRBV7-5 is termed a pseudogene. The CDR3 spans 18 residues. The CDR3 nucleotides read TGTGTCAGAAGCTTAGGAGAGGGACAGGGGGCGAGTTCCTACGAGCAGTACTTC. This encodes CVRSLGEGQGASSYEQYF.

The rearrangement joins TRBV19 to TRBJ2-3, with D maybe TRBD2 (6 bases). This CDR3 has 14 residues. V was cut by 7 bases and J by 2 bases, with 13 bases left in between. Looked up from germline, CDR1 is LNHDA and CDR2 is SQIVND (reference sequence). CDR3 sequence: CASTPGLYTDTQYF. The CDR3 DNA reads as TGTGCCAGTACTCCGGGACTCTACACAGATACGCAGTATTTT.

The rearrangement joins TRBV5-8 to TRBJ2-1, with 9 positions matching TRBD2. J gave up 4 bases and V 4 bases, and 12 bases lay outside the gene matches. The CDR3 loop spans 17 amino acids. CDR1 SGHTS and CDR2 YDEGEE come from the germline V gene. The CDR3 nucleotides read TGTGCCAGCAGCGTGGTGGCTAGCGGGAACGGTTACAATGAGCAGTTCTTC. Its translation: CASSVVASGNGYNEQFF. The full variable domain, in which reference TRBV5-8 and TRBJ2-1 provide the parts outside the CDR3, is EAGVTQSPTHLIKTRGQQATLRCSPISGHTSVYWYQQALGLGLQFLLWYDEGEERNRGNFPPRFSGRQFPNYSSELNVNALELEDSALYLCASSVVASGNGYNEQFFGPGTRLTVL.

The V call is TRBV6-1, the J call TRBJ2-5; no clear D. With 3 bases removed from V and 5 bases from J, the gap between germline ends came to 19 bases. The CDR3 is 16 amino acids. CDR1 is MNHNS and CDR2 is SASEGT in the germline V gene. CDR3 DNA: TGTGCCAGCAGTGAGCTGACCCTTACTGTGGAGGAGACCCAGTACTTC. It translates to CASSELTLTVEETQYF.

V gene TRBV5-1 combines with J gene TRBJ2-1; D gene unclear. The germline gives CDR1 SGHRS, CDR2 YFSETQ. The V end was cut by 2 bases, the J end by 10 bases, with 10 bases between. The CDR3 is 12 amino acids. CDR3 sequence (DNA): TGCGCCAGCAGCTTCACGGCTTACGAGCAGTTCTTC. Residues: CASSFTAYEQFF.